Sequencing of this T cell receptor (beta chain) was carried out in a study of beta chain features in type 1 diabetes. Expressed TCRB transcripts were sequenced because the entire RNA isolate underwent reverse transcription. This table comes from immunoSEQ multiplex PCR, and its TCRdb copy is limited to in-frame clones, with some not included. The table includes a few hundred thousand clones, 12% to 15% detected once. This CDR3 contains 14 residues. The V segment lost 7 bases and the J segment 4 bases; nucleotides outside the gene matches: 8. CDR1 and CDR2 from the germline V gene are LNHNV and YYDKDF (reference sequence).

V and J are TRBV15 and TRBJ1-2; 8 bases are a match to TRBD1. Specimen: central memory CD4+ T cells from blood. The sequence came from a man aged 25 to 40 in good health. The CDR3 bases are TGTGCCACCACCCCGGACAGGGTATTCTATGGCTACACCTTC. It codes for CATTPDRVFYGYTF.